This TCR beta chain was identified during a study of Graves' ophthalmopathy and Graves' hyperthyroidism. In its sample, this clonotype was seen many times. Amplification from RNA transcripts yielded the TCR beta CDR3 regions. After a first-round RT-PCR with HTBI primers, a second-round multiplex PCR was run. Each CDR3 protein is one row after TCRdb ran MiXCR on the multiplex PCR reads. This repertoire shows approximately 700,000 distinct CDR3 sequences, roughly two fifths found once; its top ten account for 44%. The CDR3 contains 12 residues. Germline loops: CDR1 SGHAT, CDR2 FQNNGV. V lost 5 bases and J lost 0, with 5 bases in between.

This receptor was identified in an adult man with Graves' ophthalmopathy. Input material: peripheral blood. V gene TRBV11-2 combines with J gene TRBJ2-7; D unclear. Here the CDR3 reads CASSKTSYEQYF. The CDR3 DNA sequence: TGTGCCAGCAGCAAAACCTCCTACGAGCAGTACTTC.